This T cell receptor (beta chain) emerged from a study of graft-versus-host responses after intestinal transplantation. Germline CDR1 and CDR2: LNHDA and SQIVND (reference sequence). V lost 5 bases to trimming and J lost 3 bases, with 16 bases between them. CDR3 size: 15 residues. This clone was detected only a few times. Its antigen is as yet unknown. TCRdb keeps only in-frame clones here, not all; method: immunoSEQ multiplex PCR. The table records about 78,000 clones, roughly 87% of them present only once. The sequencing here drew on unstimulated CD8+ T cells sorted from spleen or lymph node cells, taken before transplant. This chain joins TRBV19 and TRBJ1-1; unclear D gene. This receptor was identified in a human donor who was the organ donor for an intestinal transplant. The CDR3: CASSYPSRGHTEAFF. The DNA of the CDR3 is TGTGCCAGTAGTTACCCATCAAGAGGGCACACTGAAGCTTTCTTT. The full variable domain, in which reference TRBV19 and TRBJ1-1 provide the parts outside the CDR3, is DGGITQSPKYLFRKEGQNVTLSCEQNLNHDAMYWYRQDPGQGLRLIYYSQIVNDFQKGDIAEGYSVSREKKESFPLTVTSAQKNPTAFYLCASSYPSRGHTEAFFGQGTRLTVV.